This T cell receptor (beta chain) was sequenced for a study of cytomegalovirus exposure and HLA in healthy donors. Primers: 60 Vbeta forward and 13 Jbeta reverse. Only in-frame clones appear in the TCRdb table, and some are missing; sequencing was by immunoSEQ multiplex PCR. The sample holds over 75,000 clones, 67% seen once. CDR1 SNHLY and CDR2 FYNNEI come from the germline V gene. This CDR3 comprises 14 residues. Trimming pared 6 bases from V and 8 bases from J, leaving 17 bases between. Points from the study as a whole: In an earlier analysis, productive rearrangement rates for most beta V segments clustered near 87% or 30%.

With regard to this clone: The antigen is unknown.

Among the donors, all were healthy bone marrow donors. The gene calls are TRBV2 and TRBJ1-5, with D possibly TRBD1 on 5 matching bases. This TCR derives from a young man in good health and CMV-seronegative. Sample: PBMCs. CDR3 sequence: CASRVGTTIKPQHF. CDR3 nucleotides: TGTGCCAGCAGGGTCGGGACTACGATCAAGCCCCAGCATTTT.